This T cell receptor beta chain is from a study of beta chain features in type 1 diabetes. The whole isolated RNA underwent reverse transcription, so sequencing captured expressed TCRB transcripts. The table came from immunoSEQ multiplex PCR; TCRdb's copy has only in-frame clones and leaves some out. The sample shows about 200,000 clones, 9.5% to 13% of them seen only once. The CDR3 is made up of 14 amino acids. In germline, CDR1 is LNHNV, CDR2 YYDKDF (reference sequence). V shed 0 bases and J shed 7 bases, with 10 bases lying between them. Specimen: central memory CD4+ T cells from blood. The chain couples TRBV15 to TRBJ1-5; TRBD1 might be the D (5 bases). The receptor comes from a man younger than 35 in good health. The CDR3 protein is CATSRERGTQPQHF. CDR3 in DNA: TGTGCCACCAGCAGAGAACGGGGGACCCAGCCCCAGCATTTT.